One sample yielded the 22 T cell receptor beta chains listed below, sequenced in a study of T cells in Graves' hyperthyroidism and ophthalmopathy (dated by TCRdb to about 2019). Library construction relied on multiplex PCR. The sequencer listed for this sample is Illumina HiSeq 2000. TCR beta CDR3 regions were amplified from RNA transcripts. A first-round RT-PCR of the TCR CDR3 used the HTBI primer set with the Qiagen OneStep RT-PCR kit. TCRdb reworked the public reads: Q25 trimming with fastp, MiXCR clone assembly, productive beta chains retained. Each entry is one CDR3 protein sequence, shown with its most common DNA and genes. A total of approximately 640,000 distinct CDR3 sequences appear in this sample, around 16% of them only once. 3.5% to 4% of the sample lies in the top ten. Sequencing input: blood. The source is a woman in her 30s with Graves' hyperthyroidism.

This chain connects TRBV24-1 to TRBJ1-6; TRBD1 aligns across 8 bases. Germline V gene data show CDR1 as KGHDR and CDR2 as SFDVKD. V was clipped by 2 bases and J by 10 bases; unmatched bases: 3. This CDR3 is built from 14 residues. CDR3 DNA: TGTGCCACCAGTGATTCGACAGGGGTCTCACCCCTCCACTTT. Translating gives CATSDSTGVSPLHF.

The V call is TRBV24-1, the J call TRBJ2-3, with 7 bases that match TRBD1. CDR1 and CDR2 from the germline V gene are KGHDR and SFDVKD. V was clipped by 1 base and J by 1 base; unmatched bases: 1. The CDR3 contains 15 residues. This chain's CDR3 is CATSDFGTGTDTQYF. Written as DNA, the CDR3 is TGTGCCACCAGTGATTTCGGGACAGGCACAGATACGCAGTATTTT.

This chain's CDR3 is CSASQLAGVGYQETQYF. In nucleotides, the CDR3 is TGCAGTGCGAGTCAGCTAGCGGGAGTCGGGTACCAAGAGACCCAGTACTTC. This chain connects TRBV20-1 to TRBJ2-5, with 10 bases lining up with TRBD2. This CDR3 contains 17 residues. Germline loops: CDR1 DFQATT, CDR2 SNEGSKA (reference sequence). V gave up 6 bases and J gave up 0 bases; unmatched junction bases: 13.

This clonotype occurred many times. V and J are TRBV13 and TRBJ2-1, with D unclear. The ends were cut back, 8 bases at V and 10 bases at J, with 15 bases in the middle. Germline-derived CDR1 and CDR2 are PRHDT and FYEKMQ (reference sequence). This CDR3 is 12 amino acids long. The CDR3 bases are TGTGCCAGCCGACTTGGTCGCGGCGAGCAGTTCTTC. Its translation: CASRLGRGEQFF.

In nucleotides, the CDR3 is TGTGCCTGGGGAGGGGGCTGGGATACGCAGTATTTT. This translates into CAWGGGWDTQYF. The gene calls are TRBV30 and TRBJ2-3, with D perhaps matching TRBD1 (7 bases). The CDR3 is 12 amino acids. CDR1 GTSNPN and CDR2 SVGIG come from the germline V gene (reference sequence). V was shortened by 5 bases and J by 6 bases, with 12 bases between the two germline ends.

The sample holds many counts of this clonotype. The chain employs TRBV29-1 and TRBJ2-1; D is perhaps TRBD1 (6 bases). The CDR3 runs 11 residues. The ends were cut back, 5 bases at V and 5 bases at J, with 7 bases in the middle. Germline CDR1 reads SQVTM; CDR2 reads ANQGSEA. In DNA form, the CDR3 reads TGCAGCGTTCCAGGGGACAATGAGCAGTTCTTC. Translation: CSVPGDNEQFF.

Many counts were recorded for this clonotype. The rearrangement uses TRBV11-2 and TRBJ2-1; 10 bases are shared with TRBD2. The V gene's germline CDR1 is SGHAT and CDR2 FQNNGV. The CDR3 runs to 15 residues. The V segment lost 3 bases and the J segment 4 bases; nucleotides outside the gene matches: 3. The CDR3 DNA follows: TGTGCCAGCAGCTTCCTAGCGGGAGTTTACAATGAGCAGTTCTTC. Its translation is CASSFLAGVYNEQFF.

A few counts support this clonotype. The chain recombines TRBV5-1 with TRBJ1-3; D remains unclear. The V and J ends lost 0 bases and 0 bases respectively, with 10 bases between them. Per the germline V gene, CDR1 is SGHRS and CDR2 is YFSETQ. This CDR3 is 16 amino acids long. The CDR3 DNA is TGCGCCAGCAGCTTGGAGCTGGCGGGCTCTGGAAACACCATATATTTT. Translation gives CASSLELAGSGNTIYF.

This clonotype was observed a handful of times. This CDR3 reads CASSPRTSGSANEQFF. DNA for the CDR3: TGTGCCAGCAGCCCCCGGACTAGCGGGAGTGCAAATGAGCAGTTCTTC. The chain combines TRBV5-6 with TRBJ2-1; 13 positions match TRBD2. The CDR3 has 16 amino acids. The germline CDR1 and CDR2 sequences are SGHDT and YYEEEE. Unmatched junction bases numbered 8, after V lost 4 bases and J lost 7 bases.

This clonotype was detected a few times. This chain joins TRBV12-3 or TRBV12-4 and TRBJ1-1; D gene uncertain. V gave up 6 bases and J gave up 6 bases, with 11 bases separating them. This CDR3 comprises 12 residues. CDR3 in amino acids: CASSFAPAEAFF. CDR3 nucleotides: TGTGCCAGCAGCTTTGCTCCGGCTGAAGCTTTCTTT.

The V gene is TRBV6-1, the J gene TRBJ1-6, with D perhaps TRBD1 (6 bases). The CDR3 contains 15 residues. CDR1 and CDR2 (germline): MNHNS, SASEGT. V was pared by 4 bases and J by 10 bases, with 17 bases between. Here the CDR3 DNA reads TGTGCCAGCAGTGCGGGTAAACAGGGAGGATCACCCCTCCACTTT. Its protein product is CASSAGKQGGSPLHF.

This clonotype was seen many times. The CDR3 loop is CASSLGARQGYTF. The CDR3 DNA sequence: TGTGCCAGCAGTTTAGGGGCCCGACAGGGCTACACCTTC. This chain uses TRBV28 with TRBJ1-2, with D perhaps TRBD1 (5 bases). Between the trimmed V and J ends, which lost 2 bases and 8 bases, there was a span of 12 bases. Germline loops: CDR1 MDHEN, CDR2 SYDVKM. CDR3 length equals 13 residues.

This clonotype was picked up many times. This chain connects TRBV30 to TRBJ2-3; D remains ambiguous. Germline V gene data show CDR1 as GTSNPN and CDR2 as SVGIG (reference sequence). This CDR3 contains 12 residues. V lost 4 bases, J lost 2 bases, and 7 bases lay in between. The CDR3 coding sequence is TGTGCCTGGATCGGCATCACAGATACGCAGTATTTT. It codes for CAWIGITDTQYF.

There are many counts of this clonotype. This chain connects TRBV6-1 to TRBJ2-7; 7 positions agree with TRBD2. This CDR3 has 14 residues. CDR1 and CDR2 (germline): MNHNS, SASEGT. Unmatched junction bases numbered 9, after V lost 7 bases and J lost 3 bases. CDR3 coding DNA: TGTGCCAGCATGAGGGGAGCGGGAAGCTACGAGCAGTACTTC. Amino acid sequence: CASMRGAGSYEQYF.

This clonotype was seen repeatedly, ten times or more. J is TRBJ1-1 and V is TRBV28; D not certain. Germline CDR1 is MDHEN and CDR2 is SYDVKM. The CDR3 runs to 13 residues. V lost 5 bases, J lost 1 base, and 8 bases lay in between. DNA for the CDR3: TGTGCCAGCAGTATCCTCAGGAACACTGAAGCTTTCTTT. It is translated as CASSILRNTEAFF.

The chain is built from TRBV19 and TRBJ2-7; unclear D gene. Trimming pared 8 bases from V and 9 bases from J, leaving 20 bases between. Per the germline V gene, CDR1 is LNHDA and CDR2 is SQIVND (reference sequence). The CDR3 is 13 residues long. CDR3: CASGFPRGLGQYF. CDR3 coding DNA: TGTGCCAGTGGCTTTCCTCGAGGTTTGGGGCAGTACTTC.

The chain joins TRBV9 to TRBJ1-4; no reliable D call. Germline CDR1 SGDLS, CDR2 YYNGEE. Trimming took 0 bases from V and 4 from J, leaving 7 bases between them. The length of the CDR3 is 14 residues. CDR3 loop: CASSVEHSNEKLFF. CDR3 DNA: TGTGCCAGCAGCGTAGAGCACAGTAATGAAAAACTGTTTTTT. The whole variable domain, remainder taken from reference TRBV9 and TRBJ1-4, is DSGVTQTPKHLITATGQRVTLRCSPRSGDLSVYWYQQSLDQGLQFLIQYYNGEERAKGNILERFSAQQFPDLHSELNLSSLELGDSALYFCASSVEHSNEKLFFGSGTQLSVL.

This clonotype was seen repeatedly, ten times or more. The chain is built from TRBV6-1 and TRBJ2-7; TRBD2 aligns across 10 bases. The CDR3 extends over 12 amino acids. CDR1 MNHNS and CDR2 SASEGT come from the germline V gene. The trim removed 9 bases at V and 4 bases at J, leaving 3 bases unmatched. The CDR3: CASSGRKYEQYF. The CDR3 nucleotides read TGTGCCAGTAGCGGGAGGAAATACGAGCAGTACTTC.

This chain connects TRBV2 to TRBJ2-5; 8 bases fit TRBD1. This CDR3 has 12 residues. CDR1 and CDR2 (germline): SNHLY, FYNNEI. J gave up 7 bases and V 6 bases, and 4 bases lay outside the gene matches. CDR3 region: CASRAGTGTQYF. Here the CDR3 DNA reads TGTGCCAGCAGGGCCGGGACAGGGACCCAGTACTTC.

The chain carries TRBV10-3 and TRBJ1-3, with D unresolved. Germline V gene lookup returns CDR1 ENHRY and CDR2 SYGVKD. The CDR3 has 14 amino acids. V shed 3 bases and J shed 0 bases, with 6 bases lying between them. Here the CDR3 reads CAISDSTSGNTIYF. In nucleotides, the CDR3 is TGTGCCATCAGTGACAGTACCTCTGGAAACACCATATATTTT.

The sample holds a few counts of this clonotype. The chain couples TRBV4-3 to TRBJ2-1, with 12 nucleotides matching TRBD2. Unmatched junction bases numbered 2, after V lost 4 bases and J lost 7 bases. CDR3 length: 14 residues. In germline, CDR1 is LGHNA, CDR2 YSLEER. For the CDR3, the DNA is TGCGCCAGCAGCCCTAGCGGGAGGGCAAATGAGCAGTTCTTC. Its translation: CASSPSGRANEQFF.

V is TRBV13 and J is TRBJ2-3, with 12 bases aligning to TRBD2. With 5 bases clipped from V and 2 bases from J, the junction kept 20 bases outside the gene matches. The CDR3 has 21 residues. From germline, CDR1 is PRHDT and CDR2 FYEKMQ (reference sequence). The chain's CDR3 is CASSPPAGLAGGAHHTDTQYF. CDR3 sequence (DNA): TGTGCCAGCAGCCCACCAGCCGGGCTAGCGGGAGGGGCCCACCACACAGATACGCAGTATTTT.